The 7 T cell receptor beta chains presented below share a single source sample, sequenced in a study of OX40 agonist ivuxolimab in advanced cancers. TCRdb's copy holds only in-frame clones and misses some; the assay was immunoSEQ multiplex PCR. This table has 55,000 to 70,000 clones, about 82% appearing once. The sample in question was CD4+ or CD8+ T cells sorted from blood, obtained in a trial of the OX40 agonist ivuxolimab. These receptors were taken from an adult with an advanced solid tumor such as melanoma, head and neck, liver or kidney cancer.

This chain joins TRBV7-8 and TRBJ2-7, with TRBD2 identical over 9 bases. Germline V lookup: CDR1 SGHVS, CDR2 FQNEAQ. CDR3 length: 16 amino acids. V dropped 6 bases and J dropped 6; count of bases not matched to a gene: 15. The CDR3 DNA follows: TGTGCCAGCAGTTCCTCCTCCCTAGCGGGAAGGTCCGAGCAGTACTTC. Translation gives CASSSSSLAGRSEQYF.

This chain links TRBV27 with TRBJ2-4; no clear D. CDR1 MNHEY and CDR2 SMNVEV come from the germline V gene (reference sequence). V lost 5 bases, J lost 0 bases, and 5 bases lay in between. The CDR3 covers 13 residues. CDR3 coding DNA: TGTGCCAGCAGTCCCCTAGCCAAAAACATTCAGTACTTC. This gives the protein CASSPLAKNIQYF.

This chain connects TRBV19 to TRBJ1-1, with a tentative D call TRBD1 (5 bases). This CDR3 has 16 amino acids. The V end lost 6 bases, the J end lost 1 base, and 18 bases lay between the germline ends. The germline V gene has CDR1 LNHDA and CDR2 SQIVND (reference sequence). The CDR3 reads CASRGWTPGRNTEAFF. The CDR3 nucleotides read TGTGCCAGTAGGGGGTGGACACCCGGCAGGAACACTGAAGCTTTCTTT.

This clone was observed a few times. Here the CDR3 DNA reads TGTGCCAGCAGCATTAGCCCGGGACAGGGCCATGAGCAGTTCTTC. The encoded protein is CASSISPGQGHEQFF. This chain links TRBV11-3 with TRBJ2-1; 9 bases are shared with TRBD1. V gave up 5 bases and J gave up 8 bases; unmatched junction bases: 10. Germline loops: CDR1 SGHNT, CDR2 YENEEA. This CDR3 has 15 residues.

The chain links TRBV7-8 to TRBJ1-2; D is possibly TRBD1 (6 bases). This CDR3 has 14 residues. Trimming shortened V by 2 bases and J by 5 bases, and 12 bases separated the two germline ends. CDR1 SGHVS and CDR2 FQNEAQ come from the germline V gene. This CDR3 is CASSLRGHGYGYTF. As DNA, the CDR3 is TGTGCCAGCAGCTTAAGGGGACACGGGTATGGCTACACCTTC.

This chain joins TRBV5-4 and TRBJ2-7; weak D call: TRBD1 (6 bases). The CDR3 spans 15 residues. The V gene lost 0 bases and the J gene lost 6 bases, with 16 bases spanning the gap. Germline CDR1 is SGHNT and CDR2 is YYREEE (reference sequence). CDR3 coding DNA: TGTGCCAGCAGCTTGGGGACAGACTTCCAGGGCGAGCAGTACTTC. This translates into CASSLGTDFQGEQYF.

The V and J genes are TRBV4-1 and TRBJ2-3, with 13 bases fitting TRBD2. In germline, CDR1 is MGHRA, CDR2 YSYEKL. This CDR3 has 16 amino acids. The trim removed 4 bases at V and 7 bases at J, leaving 8 bases unmatched. This chain's CDR3 is CASSPITSGRGYTQYF. CDR3 coding DNA: TGCGCCAGCAGCCCGATCACTAGCGGGAGGGGGTATACGCAGTATTTT.